The clone carrying this T cell receptor (beta chain) has at least ten counts. Its antigen is as yet unknown. This sample stems from a study of T cells after yellow fever vaccination. Study-wide results and limits: Abundant bulk-population clonotypes could contaminate the FACS-sorted repertoires. Subsequent booster samples again held most clones from primary vaccination (around 96% CD4, approximately 85% CD8). There was a small share of clonotypes that showed up in both the CD4 and CD8 compartments.

Template-switching 5'RACE yielded the TCR cDNA; a universal primer site and UMIs were added in the process. MiXCR, applied by TCRdb to the 5' RACE reads, yields one record per CDR3 protein. Of around 300,000 distinct CDR3 sequences in the sample, 3.5% to 5% were seen once. This sequence was found in a man between 18 and 35 years old who received the YFV17D yellow fever vaccine. The source was PBMCs, collected 15 days after the yellow fever booster vaccination.

CDR3 nucleotide sequence: TGCGCCAGCAGCCCGGGACAGTCAGATACGCAGTATTTT. Protein sequence: CASSPGQSDTQYF. The chain joins TRBV5-1 to TRBJ2-3; 7 nucleotides line up with TRBD1. Per the germline V gene, CDR1 is SGHRS and CDR2 is YFSETQ. This CDR3 spans 13 amino acids. V lost 4 bases and J lost 4; bases outside the gene matches: 3.